The clone carrying this T cell receptor (beta chain) showed up many times. The antigen is not known. Trimming shortened V by 5 bases and J by 4 bases, and 17 bases separated the two germline ends. This CDR3 contains 15 residues. Germline CDR1 is SEHNR and CDR2 is FQNEAQ (reference sequence). This specimen belongs to a study of T-cell reconstitution after alpha-beta-depleted transplantation in children. Study results and limitations: Reports say that about two months after transplant, the alpha-beta T cells came out of several hundred graft clones that had expanded.

Unique molecular identifiers were used to barcode this TCRbeta library. TCRdb passed the PCR reads through MiXCR, listing each CDR3 protein once. The sample lists under 7,000 distinct CDR3 sequences; roughly 16% were seen once. The sequencing used PBMCs, collected before TCRalphabeta/CD19-depleted stem cell transplant. The chain recombines TRBV7-9 with TRBJ2-5; D is perhaps TRBD1 (6 bases). The sequence was obtained from a boy aged 2-15 years with acute lymphoblastic leukemia, due to receive a stem cell transplant. Here the CDR3 reads CASSHPYREGETQYF. The CDR3 coding sequence is TGTGCCAGCAGCCACCCATACAGGGAAGGAGAGACCCAGTACTTC. The entire variable domain, with the rest obtained from reference TRBV7-9 and TRBJ2-5, is as follows: DTGVSQNPRHKITKRGQNVTFRCDPISEHNRLYWYRQTLGQGPEFLTYFQNEAQLEKSRLLSDRFSAERPKGSFSTLEIQRTEQGDSAMYLCASSHPYREGETQYFGPGTRLLVL.